This TCR beta chain came from a study of T cells in Graves' hyperthyroidism and ophthalmopathy. From germline, CDR1 is DFQATT and CDR2 SNEGSKA (reference sequence). This CDR3 contains 13 residues. V lost 3 bases, J lost 0 bases, and 8 bases lay in between. From RNA transcripts, TCR beta CDR3 regions were amplified. A set of HTBI primers served as the primers for a first-round RT-PCR of the TCR CDR3. TCRdb analysed the multiplex PCR reads with MiXCR anew, one entry per CDR3 protein. This table has a few hundred thousand distinct CDR3 sequences, about 43% appearing once. This clonotype was observed at least ten times.

V and J are TRBV20-1 and TRBJ1-2; D gene unclear. The sample comprised peripheral blood or thyroid tissue (not recorded which). The source is an adult woman with Graves' disease, either hyperthyroidism or ophthalmopathy (not recorded which). The CDR3, as DNA: TGCAGTGCTAGGGAGGAGACTAACTATGGCTACACCTTC. Protein sequence: CSAREETNYGYTF.